What follows are 4 T cell receptor beta chains derived from one specimen sequenced in a study of metastatic and nonmetastatic thyroid tumors. Before thyroid surgery, none of the patients had received any treatment. TCRdb reanalyzed the PCR reads with MiXCR. The sample contains some 15,000 clones, 27% of which appear only once. Material for sequencing was adjacent normal tissue. These TCRs come from a female donor with papillary thyroid cancer or a benign thyroid nodule (not recorded which). Some clones in this sample may be carry-over from other donors' samples.

The chain has TRBV11-2 and TRBJ2-6, with a tentative D call TRBD2 (5 bases). V was clipped by 5 bases and J by 0 bases, with 17 bases between them. This CDR3 spans 18 amino acids. Germline CDR1 and CDR2: SGHAT and FQNNGV. The CDR3 loop reads CASSESLPGISGANVLTF. In DNA form, the CDR3 reads TGTGCCAGCAGCGAGAGCTTACCCGGGATCTCTGGGGCCAACGTCCTGACTTTC. The whole variable domain, remainder taken from reference TRBV11-2 and TRBJ2-6, is EAGVAQSPRYKIIEKRQSVAFWCNPISGHATLYWYQQILGQGPKLLIQFQNNGVVDDSQLPKDRFSAERLKGVDSTLKIQPAKLEDSAVYLCASSESLPGISGANVLTFGAGSRLTVL.

By its share, this clone is medium-sized. CDR3: CSARRTSSTDTQYF. DNA for the CDR3: TGCAGTGCTAGACGCACTTCTAGCACAGATACGCAGTATTTT. This rearrangement joins TRBV20-1 to TRBJ2-3; D remains ambiguous. This CDR3 has 14 amino acids. The V end lost 2 bases, the J end lost 0 bases, and 9 bases lay between the germline ends. Per germline, CDR1 DFQATT and CDR2 SNEGSKA (reference sequence).

Relative to its sample, this clone is medium-sized. V usage is TRBV7-2 and J usage is TRBJ1-5; TRBD1 matches 9 bases. The CDR3 runs to 14 residues. Trimming at V came to 5 bases and at J to 6 bases, leaving 5 bases not matched to a gene. The germline CDR1 and CDR2 sequences are SGHTA and FQGNSA. CDR3: CASSQQGAGQPQHF. The CDR3 nucleotides are TGTGCCAGCAGCCAACAGGGGGCGGGTCAGCCCCAGCATTTT.

The chain joins TRBV27 to TRBJ1-2; D gene ambiguous. The length of the CDR3 is 14 residues. Deletions cut 8 bases from V and 2 bases from J, with 15 bases between. Germline V gene sequence: CDR1 MNHEY, CDR2 SMNVEV (reference sequence). CDR3 in DNA: TGTGCCAGCGGCCGTGCTAACCCCAACTATGGCTACACCTTC. As protein: CASGRANPNYGYTF.